This T cell receptor beta chain was found in a study of cytomegalovirus exposure and HLA in healthy donors. Background on the study: From HLA-typed donors, an early data release held about 92 million unique TCRs.

60 Vbeta and 13 Jbeta primers were used in PCR. Assay used: immunoSEQ multiplex PCR; TCRdb lists only in-frame clones, some missing. The data show tens of thousands of clones, roughly 76% seen once. The germline V gene encodes CDR1 SGHKS and CDR2 YYEKEE (reference sequence). The CDR3 is 15 residues long. Trimming took 4 bases from V and 4 from J, leaving 14 bases between them. This clone was counted only a few times. The source of this sequence is a man aged 55-75 years in good health and CMV-seropositive. The chain employs TRBV5-5 and TRBJ1-4; no reliable D call. Sequenced sample: PBMCs. The CDR3 DNA is TGTGCCAGCAGCCGGTCGTACGGAGGTAATGAAAAACTGTTTTTT. It is translated as CASSRSYGGNEKLFF.